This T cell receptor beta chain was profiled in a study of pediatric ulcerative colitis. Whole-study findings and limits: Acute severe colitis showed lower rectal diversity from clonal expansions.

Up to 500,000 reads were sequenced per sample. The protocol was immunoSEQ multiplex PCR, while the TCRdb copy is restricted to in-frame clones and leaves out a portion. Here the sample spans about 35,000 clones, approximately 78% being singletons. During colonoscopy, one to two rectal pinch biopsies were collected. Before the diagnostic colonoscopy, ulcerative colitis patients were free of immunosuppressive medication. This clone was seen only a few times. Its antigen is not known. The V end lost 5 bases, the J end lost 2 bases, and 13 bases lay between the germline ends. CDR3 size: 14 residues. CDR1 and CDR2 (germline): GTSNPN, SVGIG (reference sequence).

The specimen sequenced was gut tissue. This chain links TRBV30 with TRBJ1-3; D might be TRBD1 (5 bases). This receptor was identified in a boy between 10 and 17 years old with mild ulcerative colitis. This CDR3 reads CAWGGPVAGNTIYF. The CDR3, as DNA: TGTGCCTGGGGGGGACCGGTGGCTGGAAACACCATATATTTT.